This T cell receptor beta chain appears in the sequencing data of a study of blood T cell repertoires in COVID-19. Study in general: The United States, Italy and Spain were the sources of the acute and convalescent COVID-19 samples.

This clone has just a few counts. Profiled with immunoSEQ multiplex PCR; TCRdb holds only in-frame clones, not every one. The top ten clones hold 7% to 8% of a sample with 75,000 to 100,000 clones, around 87% of them seen once. Germline V gene sequence: CDR1 LNHDA, CDR2 SQIVND (reference sequence). The ends lost 2 bases at V and 2 bases at J; junction bases unmatched: 3. The CDR3 has 14 amino acids. The material sequenced was peripheral blood. V gene TRBV19 combines with J gene TRBJ2-7, with 7 bases identical to TRBD1. The origin of this receptor is a human donor with acute or convalescent COVID-19. The donor label of this sample is uncertain. The CDR3 region is CASSIQGTAYEQYF. The CDR3 DNA reads TGTGCCAGTAGTATACAAGGGACAGCCTACGAGCAGTACTTC.